This paragraph reports one TCR beta chain. Germline assignment: CDR1 MDHEN and CDR2 SYDVKM. V lost 6 bases to trimming and J lost 2 bases, with 14 bases between them. There are 14 residues in the CDR3. Generated by immunoSEQ multiplex PCR, the TCRdb table keeps only in-frame clones and is missing some. The sample records fewer than 100,000 clones, 83% being singletons. This record comes from a study of CD4 T cell repertoires in COVID-19. For the study at large: CFSE-low cells expanded approximately eleven days with IL-2, then restimulated with other coronavirus spikes.

These memory T cells were uncultured and sequenced directly after ex vivo isolation. The chain uses TRBV28 and TRBJ2-7; tentative D call: TRBD1 (6 bases). The sequenced sample was CD4+ T cells from peripheral blood, obtained after recovery from COVID-19. The receptor was isolated from a human donor who had COVID-19. CDR3 DNA sequence: TGTGCCAGCAGGAGGGGGACGGCGGCCTACGAGCAGTACTTC. Protein: CASRRGTAAYEQYF.